This TCR beta chain was retrieved from a study of OX40 agonist ivuxolimab in advanced cancers. Whole-study context: The study gave patients intravenous ivuxolimab at 0.01 to 10 mg/kg every 2 weeks. From roughly 20 to 79 years was the age range, with a mean of roughly 64 years, and 65% to 90% were male.

A word on this clone: The antigen remains unidentified.

Whole-study findings and limits: The CD4+ and CD8+ T cells in the blood had expanded clonally by week 6 at 0.1 to 3.0 mg/kg. Averaging showed that CD8+ T cells had more expanded clones than CD4+ did.

CDR3 length: 13 amino acids. The germline V and J ends were trimmed by 8 bases and 3 bases, with 13 bases remaining between them. The germline V gene encodes CDR1 MNHEY and CDR2 SMNVEV (reference sequence). This table comes from immunoSEQ multiplex PCR, and its TCRdb copy is limited to in-frame clones, with some not included. This sample has roughly 60,000 clones, with roughly nine tenths found just once. The sequence derives from an adult with an advanced solid tumor such as melanoma, head and neck, liver or kidney cancer. The chain combines TRBV27 with TRBJ1-1; no definite D call. This specimen consisted of CD4+ or CD8+ T cells sorted from blood, obtained in a trial of the OX40 agonist ivuxolimab. CDR3 sequence reads: CASGTGRYTEAFF. The CDR3 DNA follows: TGTGCCAGCGGCACCGGGAGGTACACTGAAGCTTTCTTT.